This T cell receptor (beta chain) derives from a study of CXCR3-negative and CXCR3-positive naive CD8 T cells. The libraries of TRB cDNA were prepared using 5' RACE with UMI labels. Following a re-call of the 5' RACE reads, TCRdb has one entry per CDR3 protein and lacks DNA. The table for this sample gives about 50,000 distinct CDR3 sequences. Germline V gives CDR1 MDHEN, CDR2 SYDVKM. This CDR3 comprises 13 residues. The chain has TRBV28 and TRBJ2-7; TCRdb names TRBD2, which stays unverified in the absence of DNA. Sequencing was carried out using naive CXCR3- CD8+ T cells from blood. Noted subset: CD45RO-CCR7+CD27+CD95- naive CD8+ T cells lacking CXCR3 (TNR3-). The receptor comes from a human donor in good health. Some clones in this sample may be carry-over from other donors' samples. CDR3 region: CASIRDSSYEQYF.